This TCR beta chain was captured by sequencing in a study of beta chain features in type 1 diabetes. What was sequenced were expressed TCRB transcripts, since all of the isolated RNA had been reverse transcribed. Naive, central memory and regulatory T cell samples yielded around 3.4 million reads on average. Profiling relied on immunoSEQ multiplex PCR, and the TCRdb table lists in-frame clones only, not all of them. This table holds roughly 250,000 clones, 9.6% found once. This clone was detected a few times. Cells sorted by CD45RO/CCR7/CD25/CD127/CD95/CD27 comprised CD4+ naive, central memory, regulatory and stem cell-like memory cells. The V end lost 0 bases, the J end lost 4 bases, and 13 bases lay between the germline ends. The CDR3 contains 15 residues. Germline V gives CDR1 SGHRS, CDR2 YFSETQ.

The sequenced sample was naive CD4+ T cells from blood. This clonotype was sampled from a woman aged 18-29 years in good health. V is TRBV5-1 and J is TRBJ1-1; TRBD1 is a possible D gene (6 bases). In DNA form, the CDR3 reads TGCGCCAGCAGCTTGGAGGGACAATTGAGCACTGAAGCTTTCTTT. Protein: CASSLEGQLSTEAFF. The full variable domain, its missing parts supplied by reference TRBV5-1 and TRBJ1-1, is KAGVTQTPRYLIKTRGQQVTLSCSPISGHRSVSWYQQTPGQGLQFLFEYFSETQRNKGNFPGRFSGRQFSNSRSEMNVSTLELGDSALYLCASSLEGQLSTEAFFGQGTRLTVV.